This T cell receptor (beta chain) appears in the sequencing data of a study of cytomegalovirus exposure and HLA in healthy donors. With 60 Vbeta and 13 Jbeta primers, the PCR was carried out. Original analysis: In a later analysis, approximately 73 million unique TCR beta chains included roughly 11 million shared by two or more donors. Some clones are missing from TCRdb's copy, which holds only in-frame ones; the method was immunoSEQ multiplex PCR. The V and J calls and clone size are taken from that table; D and trimming were inferred from the DNA. In all, the sample yields approximately 100,000 clones. Whole-study results and caveats: Highly shared sequence variants in one cluster were likely a sequencing artifact.

For this clone: Its target is unknown.

V was cut by 6 bases and J by 4 bases, with 18 bases left in between. Looked up from germline, CDR1 is LNHDA and CDR2 is SQIVND (reference sequence). The CDR3 extends over 15 amino acids. Donors showed nominal health when sampled, although they likely had unrecorded immune exposures. The sequencing input was PBMCs. The chain recombines TRBV19 with TRBJ1-2; possible D gene TRBD1, 6 bases. This clonotype was sampled from a man aged 35 to 55 in good health and CMV-seronegative. The CDR3 is CASSQGGGLLYGYTF. DNA of the CDR3: TGTGCCAGTAGCCAAGGCGGGGGGCTACTCTATGGCTACACCTTC.